Each of the 22 T cell receptor beta chains below was sequenced from the same sample in a study of blood T cell repertoires in COVID-19. TCRdb keeps only in-frame clones here, not all; method: immunoSEQ multiplex PCR. The data show about 200,000 clones, with roughly nine tenths seen just once and 7.5% to 10% held by the top ten. The material sequenced was PBMCs or T cells enriched from blood (not recorded which). The receptors come from a woman aged 18-29 years who had recovered from COVID-19.

The chain is built from TRBV7-9 and TRBJ1-2, with D possibly being TRBD1 (5 bases). This CDR3 comprises 14 residues. Trimming took off 1 base at V and 3 bases at J, with 9 bases between the two ends. Germline values: CDR1 SEHNR, CDR2 FQNEAQ (reference sequence). CDR3 DNA: TGTGCCAGCAGCTTAGGGCGGGGCGACTATGGCTACACCTTC. This codes for CASSLGRGDYGYTF.

Only a few counts were recorded for this clone. The rearrangement links TRBV28 to TRBJ2-7; D call uncertain. The CDR3 extends over 12 amino acids. CDR1 is MDHEN, CDR2 SYDVKM, per germline. Trimming left V 2 bases short and J 1 base short, with 3 bases between. The CDR3 nucleotides read TGTGCCAGCAGTTTAATATCCTACGAGCAGTACTTC. Its translation is CASSLISYEQYF.

The chain employs TRBV7-9 and TRBJ1-2, with D possibly TRBD1 on 6 matching bases. V was trimmed by 4 bases and J by 4 bases, leaving 10 bases between them. This CDR3 has 13 amino acids. Germline-derived CDR1 and CDR2 are SEHNR and FQNEAQ (reference sequence). The CDR3 sequence is CASSSDRIYGYTF. In DNA, the CDR3 is TGTGCCAGCAGCTCGGACAGAATCTATGGCTACACCTTC. Using reference TRBV7-9 and TRBJ1-2 for the parts outside the CDR3, the full variable domain is DTGVSQNPRHKITKRGQNVTFRCDPISEHNRLYWYRQTLGQGPEFLTYFQNEAQLEKSRLLSDRFSAERPKGSFSTLEIQRTEQGDSAMYLCASSSDRIYGYTFGSGTRLTVV.

This chain joins TRBV2 and TRBJ1-2; D is unresolved. CDR1 SNHLY and CDR2 FYNNEI come from the germline V gene. V was cut by 7 bases and J by 1 base, with 10 bases left in between. The CDR3 is 13 amino acids. The DNA for the CDR3 is TGTGCCAGCATTAGAAGGAGTAACTATGGCTACACCTTC. It codes for CASIRRSNYGYTF.

This chain connects TRBV19 to TRBJ1-5; D unclear. V dropped 0 bases and J dropped 6 bases, with 6 bases sitting between them. Germline V CDR1 and CDR2: LNHDA, SQIVND (reference sequence). CDR3 length: 13 residues. The chain's CDR3 is CASSIDGIQPQHF. CDR3 bases: TGTGCCAGTAGTATAGACGGGATTCAGCCCCAGCATTTT.

The J gene is TRBJ1-4, the V gene TRBV27; a possible D gene is TRBD1 (5 bases). The V gene's germline CDR1 is MNHEY and CDR2 SMNVEV (reference sequence). The germline V and J ends were trimmed by 0 bases and 8 bases, with 10 bases remaining between them. The CDR3 contains 14 residues. This CDR3 reads CASSLSGHEEKLFF. CDR3 sequence (DNA): TGTGCCAGCAGTTTATCTGGACACGAAGAAAAACTGTTTTTT.

The chain uses TRBV28 and TRBJ2-5; TRBD1 might be the D (5 bases). This CDR3 is built from 13 residues. Trimming shortened V by 7 bases and J by 2 bases, and 11 bases separated the two germline ends. Germline CDR1 is MDHEN and CDR2 is SYDVKM. The CDR3 sequence: CASKGWGQETQYF. CDR3 bases: TGTGCCAGCAAGGGGTGGGGTCAAGAGACCCAGTACTTC.

This sequence joins TRBV7-9 and TRBJ2-1; D may be TRBD2 (6 bases). Trimming left V 5 bases short and J 3 bases short, with 14 bases between. The CDR3 length is 15 residues. From germline, CDR1 is SEHNR and CDR2 FQNEAQ (reference sequence). The DNA of the CDR3 is TGTGCCAGCAGCGCCCCGGGAGATAACTACAATGAGCAGTTCTTC. It yields the protein CASSAPGDNYNEQFF. The whole variable domain, filled in from reference TRBV7-9 and TRBJ2-1, reads DTGVSQNPRHKITKRGQNVTFRCDPISEHNRLYWYRQTLGQGPEFLTYFQNEAQLEKSRLLSDRFSAERPKGSFSTLEIQRTEQGDSAMYLCASSAPGDNYNEQFFGPGTRLTVL.

The CDR3 here is CASSSPSGGVDTQYF. The CDR3 DNA follows: TGTGCCAGCAGTTCCCCTAGCGGGGGTGTAGATACGCAGTATTTT. This chain connects TRBV28 to TRBJ2-3; TRBD2 aligns across 10 bases. Germline CDR1 reads MDHEN; CDR2 reads SYDVKM. Germline trimming cut 4 bases from V and 5 bases from J; bases unmatched to any gene: 6. The CDR3 is made up of 15 amino acids.

The chain joins TRBV7-9 to TRBJ2-7, with TRBD2 matching over 7 bases. The CDR3 covers 14 residues. Trimming took 5 bases from V and 0 from J; bases not matched to a gene: 4. The germline CDR1 and CDR2 sequences are SEHNR and FQNEAQ (reference sequence). Here the CDR3 reads CASSPAGSSYEQYF. The DNA for the CDR3 is TGTGCCAGCAGCCCAGCGGGAAGCTCCTACGAGCAGTACTTC.

This rearrangement joins TRBV6-5 to TRBJ2-2; D perhaps matches TRBD2 (6 bases). There are 14 residues in the CDR3. Trimming left V 11 bases short and J 0 bases short, with 13 bases between. Germline CDR1 reads MNHEY; CDR2 reads SVGAGI. This CDR3 reads CAGGVGANTGELFF. Here the CDR3 DNA reads TGTGCCGGAGGGGTTGGAGCGAACACCGGGGAGCTGTTTTTT.

The chain combines TRBV3-1 (or the pseudogene TRBV3-2) with TRBJ2-1; D is unclear. This CDR3 region has 14 residues. From germline, CDR1 is LGHDT and CDR2 YNNKEL (reference sequence). Trimming stripped 6 bases from V and 3 bases from J, with 12 bases between. This CDR3 reads CASRNSNLYNEQFF. In DNA, the CDR3 is TGTGCCAGCAGAAACAGCAATCTCTACAATGAGCAGTTCTTC.

V usage is TRBV10-3 and J usage is TRBJ2-2, with 10 nucleotides matching TRBD1. CDR1 and CDR2 (germline): ENHRY, SYGVKD. The CDR3 has 15 amino acids. The V gene end was trimmed by 11 bases and the J gene end by 2 bases; junction bases not matched to a gene: 8. The CDR3 nucleotides read TGTGCCTGCCGGACAGGGGGACATAACACCGGGGAGCTGTTTTTT. Translating gives CACRTGGHNTGELFF.

The gene calls are TRBV28 and TRBJ1-2; D perhaps matches TRBD1 (5 bases). V was cut by 2 bases and J by 5 bases, with 12 bases left in between. The CDR3 consists of 14 residues. The germline CDR1 and CDR2 sequences are MDHEN and SYDVKM. The CDR3 region has the DNA TGTGCCAGCAGTTTAAGGACAAGTGGGTATGGCTACACCTTC. Translated, it gives CASSLRTSGYGYTF.

CDR3 bases: TGTGCCAGCAGCTTATATGCGGAAAACACTGAAGCTTTCTTT. This translates into CASSLYAENTEAFF. This chain joins TRBV7-6 and TRBJ1-1; the D is unclear. The CDR3 covers 14 residues. The germline V gene encodes CDR1 SGHVS and CDR2 FNYEAQ. V lost 2 bases to trimming and J lost 2 bases, with 9 bases between them.

The V gene is TRBV29-1, the J gene TRBJ2-1; 9 bases align to TRBD1. Germline CDR1 is SQVTM and CDR2 is ANQGSEA. The CDR3 loop spans 15 amino acids. J lost 2 bases, V lost 7 bases, and 9 bases had no gene match. The DNA of the CDR3 is TGCAGCGCCCGTGGGACAGGGACTCCCTACAATGAGCAGTTCTTC. The encoded protein is CSARGTGTPYNEQFF.

The rearrangement uses TRBV6-1 and TRBJ1-2; perhaps TRBD1 as D (6 bases). This CDR3 spans 13 amino acids. Trimming left V 1 base short and J 13 bases short, with 16 bases between. CDR1 is MNHNS and CDR2 is SASEGT in the germline V gene. The CDR3 loop reads CASSEGAGDRSTF. The CDR3 nucleotides read TGTGCCAGCAGTGAAGGGGCAGGGGATCGTTCCACCTTC.

CDR3 region: CASSLRFRGGTEAFF. The DNA of the CDR3 is TGTGCCAGCAGCTTAAGGTTCAGAGGGGGCACTGAAGCTTTCTTT. J is TRBJ1-1 and V is TRBV7-2; D is possibly TRBD1 (6 bases). Trimming cost V 2 bases and J 4 bases, with 14 bases left between them. The CDR3 extends over 15 amino acids. Per germline, CDR1 SGHTA and CDR2 FQGNSA. The entire variable domain, with the rest obtained from reference TRBV7-2 and TRBJ1-1, is as follows: GAGVSQSPSNKVTEKGKDVELRCDPISGHTALYWYRQSLGQGLEFLIYFQGNSAPDKSGLPSDRFSAERTGGSVSTLTIQRTQQEDSAVYLCASSLRFRGGTEAFFGQGTRLTVV.

The CDR3 loop reads CASSSPIGGHTGPGELFF. CDR3 coding DNA: TGTGCCAGCAGCTCGCCGATAGGGGGACACACAGGGCCCGGGGAGCTGTTTTTT. The chain is built from TRBV7-9 and TRBJ2-2; a possible D gene is TRBD1 (6 bases). Deletions cut 4 bases from V and 6 bases from J, with 24 bases between. Germline CDR1 is SEHNR and CDR2 is FQNEAQ (reference sequence). CDR3 length: 18 amino acids.

The chain has TRBV6-6 and TRBJ1-1; no clear D. Germline V gene lookup returns CDR1 MNHNY and CDR2 SVGAGI (reference sequence). The CDR3 runs 12 residues. Trimming cost V 6 bases and J 6 bases, with 11 bases left between them. CDR3 in DNA: TGTGCCAGCAGGGACTTACGGCCTGAAGCTTTCTTT. Its translation: CASRDLRPEAFF.

This rearrangement joins TRBV7-9 to TRBJ2-3; D gene uncertain. The V gene's germline CDR1 is SEHNR and CDR2 FQNEAQ (reference sequence). This CDR3 has 12 amino acids. V lost 4 bases and J lost 4, with 6 bases in between. As DNA, the CDR3 is TGTGCCAGCAGCTCAGACTCAGATACGCAGTATTTT. Amino acid sequence: CASSSDSDTQYF.

The chain is built from TRBV24-1 and TRBJ2-5; TRBD1 matches 8 bases. This CDR3 region has 14 residues. The V gene's germline CDR1 is KGHDR and CDR2 SFDVKD. Losses at the gene ends were 3 bases for V and 4 bases for J; bases not matched to a gene: 3. The CDR3 is CATSDLDRVETQYF. DNA of the CDR3: TGTGCCACCAGTGATCTGGACAGGGTAGAGACCCAGTACTTC.